This TCR beta chain was captured by sequencing in a study of shared clonotypes between healthy human individuals. Only CD45RO-negative cells positively selected for CCR7 counted as naive CD8 cells, so terminally differentiated effector memory CD45RA+ cells were excluded. General study points: The sharing of 4.5% to 5.5% of naive CD4 clonotypes was seen across several donors.

This clone is a singleton in its sample. Its antigen is unidentified. Sequencing used immunoSEQ multiplex PCR; TCRdb keeps in-frame clones, though not all of them. The table shows about 590,000 clones, with roughly 96% occurring only once. The material sequenced was naive CD8+ T cells sorted from blood. The source is a woman in her thirties in good health.

The CDR3 DNA sequence: TGTGCCAGCAGTGGTCCCTCCCACATATATTTT. It translates to CASSGPSHIYF. This rearrangement joins TRBV6-1 to TRBJ1-3; D remains unclear. Germline V lookup: CDR1 MNHNS, CDR2 SASEGT. Trimming took 4 bases from V and 12 from J, leaving 10 bases between them. There are 11 residues in the CDR3.